These 21 T cell receptor beta chains share one sample of origin, sequenced in a study of Graves' ophthalmopathy and Graves' hyperthyroidism. From RNA, the CDR3 regions of TCR beta chains were amplified and sequenced. HTBI-primed first-round RT-PCR preceded second-round multiplex PCR. MiXCR was run by TCRdb on the multiplex PCR reads, yielding one entry per CDR3 protein. Of roughly 380,000 distinct CDR3 sequences in the sample, roughly 15% were seen once. Specimen: peripheral blood. The source of these receptors is a woman between 18 and 29 years old with stable Graves' hyperthyroidism.

This clonotype has ten or more counts. The chain links TRBV6-1 to TRBJ1-2, with 7 bases aligning to TRBD1. V lost 9 bases, J lost 8 bases, and 12 bases stayed unmatched. This CDR3 is built from 13 residues. Germline V gives CDR1 MNHNS, CDR2 SASEGT. The CDR3 is CASTQQGLRGYTF. The CDR3, as DNA: TGTGCCAGTACCCAACAGGGGCTTAGGGGCTACACCTTC.

This clonotype was seen ten or more times. The rearrangement uses TRBV9 and TRBJ1-3, with 7 positions matching TRBD1. Trimming removed 1 base from V and 3 bases from J; junction bases left unmatched: 13. CDR1 is SGDLS, CDR2 YYNGEE, per germline. The CDR3 runs to 18 residues. The CDR3 nucleotides read TGTGCCAGCAGCGTACAGAAGTCCCCGACAGGGTTTGGAAACACCATATATTTT. Its protein is CASSVQKSPTGFGNTIYF.

This clonotype appeared many times. CDR3 region: CASSSIERTSEAFF. The CDR3 DNA follows: TGTGCCAGCAGTTCCATCGAACGAACATCTGAAGCTTTCTTT. The chain uses TRBV28 and TRBJ1-1, with D hard to call. The germline V gene has CDR1 MDHEN and CDR2 SYDVKM. V dropped 4 bases and J dropped 6 bases, with 15 bases sitting between them. The CDR3 length is 14 residues.

V is TRBV13 and J is TRBJ1-6, with a weak D call TRBD1 (6 bases). The germline V and J ends were trimmed by 7 bases and 3 bases, with 13 bases remaining between them. Germline assignment: CDR1 PRHDT and CDR2 FYEKMQ (reference sequence). This CDR3 region has 15 residues. Here the CDR3 reads CASKGGGLYNSPLHF. In nucleotides, the CDR3 is TGTGCCAGCAAAGGAGGGGGGCTCTATAATTCACCCCTCCACTTT.

The sample holds many counts of this clonotype. The V gene is TRBV12-3 or TRBV12-4, the J gene TRBJ2-2; D could derive from TRBD1 or TRBD2 (5 bases each). This CDR3 has 16 amino acids. V was trimmed by 4 bases and J by 3 bases, leaving 15 bases between them. The DNA for the CDR3 is TGTGCCAGCAGTTCTCTAGGGACGCGATACACCGGGGAGCTGTTTTTT. It encodes CASSSLGTRYTGELFF.

Ten or more counts support this clonotype. The J gene is TRBJ1-2, the V gene TRBV6-5, with D uncertain. The ends were cut back, 0 bases at V and 6 bases at J, with 14 bases in the middle. This CDR3 has 15 amino acids. Looked up from germline, CDR1 is MNHEY and CDR2 is SVGAGI. The CDR3 nucleotides read TGTGCCAGCAGTTACTCACCCGTGATCCGTGATGGCTACACCTTC. Translation gives CASSYSPVIRDGYTF.

This clonotype has more than one count but fewer than ten. J is TRBJ1-5 and V is TRBV7-2; D remains ambiguous. This CDR3 has 13 amino acids. Trimming stripped 7 bases from V and 3 bases from J, with 10 bases between. Germline loops: CDR1 SGHTA, CDR2 FQGNSA. As DNA, the CDR3 is TGTGCCAGCACCCGTTCCAACAATCAGCCCCAGCATTTT. Its protein product is CASTRSNNQPQHF.

This rearrangement joins TRBV12-3 or TRBV12-4 to TRBJ2-7; D gene ambiguous. V shed 8 bases and J shed 4 bases, with 9 bases lying between them. The length of the CDR3 is 11 residues. The CDR3 loop is CASALLYEQYF. DNA for the CDR3: TGTGCCAGCGCCCTTTTATACGAGCAGTACTTC.

This clonotype was seen repeatedly, ten times or more. V and J are TRBV19 and TRBJ1-1; 7 nucleotides line up with TRBD1. In germline, CDR1 is LNHDA, CDR2 SQIVND (reference sequence). The CDR3 extends over 14 amino acids. J was trimmed by 4 bases and V by 3 bases; bases with no gene match: 5. The CDR3 region is CASSIGTGATEAFF. The CDR3, as DNA: TGTGCCAGTAGTATTGGAACAGGGGCCACTGAAGCTTTCTTT.

The table lists this clonotype with many counts. The genes are TRBV11-2 and TRBJ1-1; weak D call: TRBD1 (5 bases). V lost 7 bases and J 1 base, leaving 22 bases between the germline ends. Looked up from germline, CDR1 is SGHAT and CDR2 is FQNNGV. This CDR3 spans 17 amino acids. CDR3 region: CASTMLRLGRENTEAFF. In DNA, the CDR3 is TGTGCCAGCACCATGCTTAGGTTGGGGCGGGAGAACACTGAAGCTTTCTTT.

There are many counts of this clonotype. The V and J genes are TRBV19 and TRBJ1-1, with D unclear. V lost 7 bases and J lost 4, with 19 bases in between. CDR3 length equals 15 residues. In germline, CDR1 is LNHDA, CDR2 SQIVND (reference sequence). CDR3 bases: TGTGCCAGTACCCCCCCGGGCCCGGGCCCCACTGAAGCTTTCTTT. Translation gives CASTPPGPGPTEAFF.

This clonotype was recorded at least ten times. The CDR3 region has the DNA TGTGCCAGCAGCAATACAGGAGACTATGGCTACACCTTC. Translation gives CASSNTGDYGYTF. The gene calls are TRBV12-3 or TRBV12-4 and TRBJ1-2, with D possibly being TRBD1 (5 bases). CDR3 length: 13 amino acids. The V and J ends lost 6 bases and 3 bases respectively, with 11 bases between them.

This clonotype appeared many times. The chain uses TRBV19 and TRBJ2-7; TRBD1 matches at 7 bases. CDR3 size: 16 residues. Germline CDR1 and CDR2: LNHDA and SQIVND (reference sequence). V shed 7 bases and J 0 bases; nucleotides not matched to a gene: 12. The CDR3 sequence is CASTKSPTGNSYEQYF. The CDR3 nucleotides read TGTGCCAGTACCAAATCCCCGACAGGGAACTCCTACGAGCAGTACTTC.

In its sample, this clonotype was seen many times. The chain is built from TRBV6-2 or TRBV6-3 and TRBJ1-1, with D unclear. Deletions cut 2 bases from V and 0 bases from J, with 13 bases between. CDR3 size: 16 residues. CDR1 and CDR2 from the germline V gene are MNHEY and SVGEGT. The CDR3 is CASSYRTGAMNTEAFF. The CDR3 region has the DNA TGTGCCAGCAGTTACCGTACGGGAGCCATGAACACTGAAGCTTTCTTT.

This clonotype was counted at least ten times. This chain uses TRBV6-5 with TRBJ1-2; D remains unclear. CDR1 and CDR2 from the germline V gene are MNHEY and SVGAGI. Trimming pared 7 bases from V and 3 bases from J, leaving 9 bases between. The CDR3 sequence is 12 residues long. This CDR3 is CASKSLDYGYTF. The DNA of the CDR3 is TGTGCCAGCAAGAGCCTTGACTATGGCTACACCTTC.

The sample holds a few counts of this clonotype. The CDR3 loop reads CASSPRSEPEQYF. The CDR3 bases are TGTGCCAGCAGCCCGAGGTCGGAGCCCGAGCAGTACTTC. The V gene is TRBV12-3 or TRBV12-4, the J gene TRBJ2-7; D not resolved. V gave up 6 bases and J gave up 6 bases, with 15 bases separating them. The CDR3 runs 13 residues.

This clonotype was counted at least ten times. The chain has TRBV5-1 and TRBJ1-1, with D perhaps TRBD1 (5 bases). Trimming took off 0 bases at V and 5 bases at J, with 11 bases between the two ends. CDR3 length: 14 amino acids. Germline lookup yields CDR1 SGHRS and CDR2 YFSETQ. CDR3 DNA: TGCGCCAGCAGCTTGGGGGGCAGGGTGACTGAAGCTTTCTTT. It encodes CASSLGGRVTEAFF.

This clonotype was seen many times. The V call is TRBV10-3, the J call TRBJ1-3, with 9 bases matching TRBD1. The CDR3 extends over 18 amino acids. From germline, CDR1 is ENHRY and CDR2 SYGVKD. The V and J ends lost 6 bases and 0 bases, in that order; junction bases with no gene match: 12. The CDR3 protein is CAIRAPGQGVHSGNTIYF. The CDR3 DNA reads as TGTGCCATCAGGGCCCCGGGACAGGGAGTTCACTCTGGAAACACCATATATTTT.

This clonotype was observed many times. This rearrangement joins TRBV6-1 to TRBJ2-2; D gene uncertain. CDR1 is MNHNS and CDR2 is SASEGT in the germline V gene. The CDR3 loop spans 14 amino acids. With 8 bases removed from V and 0 bases from J, the gap between germline ends came to 10 bases. The CDR3 region is CASVNPSNTGELFF. As DNA, the CDR3 is TGTGCCAGCGTAAATCCCTCGAACACCGGGGAGCTGTTTTTT.

On this clonotype itself: The junction does not match germline at one end; this may be a read error. V usage is TRBV12-3 or TRBV12-4 and J usage is TRBJ2-7; possibly TRBD1 for D (6 bases). The CDR3 runs 13 residues. DNA for the CDR3: TGTGCCACCAGTGATCTCATGGGGGCCGAGCAGTACTTC. It codes for CATSDLMGAEQYF.

This clonotype was found many times. This rearrangement joins TRBV6-5 to TRBJ2-4, with D maybe TRBD1 (5 bases). Trimming removed 5 bases from V and 8 bases from J, with 19 bases in between. CDR1 and CDR2 (germline): MNHEY, SVGAGI. This CDR3 region has 15 residues. CDR3 amino acids: CASSPIQGITDIQYF. The CDR3 DNA reads TGTGCCAGCAGTCCTATTCAGGGAATTACGGACATTCAGTACTTC.